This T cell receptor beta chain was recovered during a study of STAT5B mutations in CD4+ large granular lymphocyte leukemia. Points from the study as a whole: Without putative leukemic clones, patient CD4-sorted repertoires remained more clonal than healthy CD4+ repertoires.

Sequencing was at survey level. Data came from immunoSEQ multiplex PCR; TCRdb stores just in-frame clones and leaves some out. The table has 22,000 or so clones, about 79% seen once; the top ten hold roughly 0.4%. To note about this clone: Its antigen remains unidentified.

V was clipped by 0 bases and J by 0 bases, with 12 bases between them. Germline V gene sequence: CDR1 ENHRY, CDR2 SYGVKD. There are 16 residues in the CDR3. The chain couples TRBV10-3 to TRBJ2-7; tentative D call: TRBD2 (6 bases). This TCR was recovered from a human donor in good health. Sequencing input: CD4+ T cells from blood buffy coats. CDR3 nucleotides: TGTGCCATCAGTGAGTCCGGGCGGGGAAGCTCCTACGAGCAGTACTTC. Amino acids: CAISESGRGSSYEQYF.